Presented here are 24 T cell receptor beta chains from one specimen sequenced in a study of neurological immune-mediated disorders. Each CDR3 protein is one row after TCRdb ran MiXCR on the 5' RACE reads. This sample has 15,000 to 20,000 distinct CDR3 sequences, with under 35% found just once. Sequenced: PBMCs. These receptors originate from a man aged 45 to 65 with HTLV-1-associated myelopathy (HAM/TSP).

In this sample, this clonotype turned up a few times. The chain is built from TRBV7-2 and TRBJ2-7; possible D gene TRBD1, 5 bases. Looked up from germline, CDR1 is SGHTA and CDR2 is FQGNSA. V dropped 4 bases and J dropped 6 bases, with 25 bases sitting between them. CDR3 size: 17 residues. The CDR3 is CASSSVLGQSGFAEQYF. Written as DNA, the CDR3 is TGTGCCAGCAGCTCGGTCTTGGGGCAGTCCGGGTTTGCCGAGCAGTACTTC.

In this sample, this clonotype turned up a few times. The CDR3 sequence is CASSLYRGVEAFF. The CDR3 bases are TGTGCCAGCAGTTTATACCGGGGGGTTGAAGCTTTCTTT. This chain connects TRBV12-3 or TRBV12-4 to TRBJ1-1; D may be TRBD1 (5 bases). The CDR3 length is 13 residues. V was pared by 2 bases and J by 7 bases, with 11 bases between.

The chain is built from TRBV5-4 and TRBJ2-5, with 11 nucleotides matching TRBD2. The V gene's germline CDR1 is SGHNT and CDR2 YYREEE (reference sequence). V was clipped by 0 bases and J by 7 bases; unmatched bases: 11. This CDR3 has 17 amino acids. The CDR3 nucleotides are TGTGCCAGCAGCTTGGCATCTAGCGGGGGGCCCCTGGGGACCCAGTACTTC. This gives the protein CASSLASSGGPLGTQYF.

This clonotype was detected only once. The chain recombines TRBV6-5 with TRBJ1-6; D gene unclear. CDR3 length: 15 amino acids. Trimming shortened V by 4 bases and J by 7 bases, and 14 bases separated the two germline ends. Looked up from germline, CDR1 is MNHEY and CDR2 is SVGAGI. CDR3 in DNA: TGTGCCAGCAGTTCCTCGGTTGGGGAGAATTCACCCCTCCACTTT. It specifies CASSSSVGENSPLHF.

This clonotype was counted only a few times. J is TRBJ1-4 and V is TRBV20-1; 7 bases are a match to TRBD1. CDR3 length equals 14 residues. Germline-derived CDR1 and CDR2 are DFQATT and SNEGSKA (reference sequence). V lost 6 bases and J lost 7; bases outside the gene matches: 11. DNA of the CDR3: TGCAGTGCGTACCACAACAGGGGCGGTGAAAAACTGTTTTTT. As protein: CSAYHNRGGEKLFF.

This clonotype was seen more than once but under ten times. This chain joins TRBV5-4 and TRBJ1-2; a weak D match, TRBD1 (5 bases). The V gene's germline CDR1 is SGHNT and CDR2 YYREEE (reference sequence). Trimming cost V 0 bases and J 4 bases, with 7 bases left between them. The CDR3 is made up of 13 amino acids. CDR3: CASSLAGSYGYTF. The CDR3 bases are TGTGCCAGCAGCTTGGCAGGGTCCTATGGCTACACCTTC.

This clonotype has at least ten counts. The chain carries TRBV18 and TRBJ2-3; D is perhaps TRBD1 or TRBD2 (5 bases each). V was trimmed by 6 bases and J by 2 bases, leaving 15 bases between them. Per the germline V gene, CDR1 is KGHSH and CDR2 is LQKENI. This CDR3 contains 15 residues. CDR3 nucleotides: TGTGCCAGCTCTCAGTTGCCAGGGACCACAGATACGCAGTATTTT. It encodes CASSQLPGTTDTQYF.

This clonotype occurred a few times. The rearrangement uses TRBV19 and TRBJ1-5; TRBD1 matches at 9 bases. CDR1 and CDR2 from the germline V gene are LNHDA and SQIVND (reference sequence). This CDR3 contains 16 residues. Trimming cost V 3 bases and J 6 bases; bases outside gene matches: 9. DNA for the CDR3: TGTGCCAGTAGTATTGGGGCACAGGGGGCGACTCAGCCCCAGCATTTT. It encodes CASSIGAQGATQPQHF.

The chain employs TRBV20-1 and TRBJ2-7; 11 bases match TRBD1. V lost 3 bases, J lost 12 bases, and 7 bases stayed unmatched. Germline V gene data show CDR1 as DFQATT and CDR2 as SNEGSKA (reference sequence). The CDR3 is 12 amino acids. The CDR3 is CSAREGQGEPYF. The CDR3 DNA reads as TGCAGTGCTAGGGAGGGACAGGGGGAACCGTACTTC.

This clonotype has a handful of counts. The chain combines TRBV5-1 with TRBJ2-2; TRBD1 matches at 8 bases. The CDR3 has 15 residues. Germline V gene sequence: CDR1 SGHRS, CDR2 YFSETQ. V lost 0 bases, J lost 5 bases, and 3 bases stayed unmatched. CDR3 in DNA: TGCGCCAGCAGCTTGGCTCAGGGGGCTACCGGGGAGCTGTTTTTT. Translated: CASSLAQGATGELFF.

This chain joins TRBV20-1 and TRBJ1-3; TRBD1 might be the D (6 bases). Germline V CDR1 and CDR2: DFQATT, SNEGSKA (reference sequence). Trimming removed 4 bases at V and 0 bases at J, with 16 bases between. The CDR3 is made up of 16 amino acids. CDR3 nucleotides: TGCAGTGCTAACAGACAGGCCGGTTTCTCTGGAAACACCATATATTTT. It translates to CSANRQAGFSGNTIYF.

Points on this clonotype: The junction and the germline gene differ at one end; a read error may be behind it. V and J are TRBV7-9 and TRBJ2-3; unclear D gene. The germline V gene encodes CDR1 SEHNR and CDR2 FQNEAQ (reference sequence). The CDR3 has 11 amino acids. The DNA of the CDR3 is TGTGCCAGCAGCTCTTCGCTGTCCCACCATTTT. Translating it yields CASSSSLSHHF.

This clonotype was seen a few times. This chain's CDR3 is CAISDGDYNSPLHF. The CDR3 DNA reads as TGTGCCATCAGTGATGGTGATTATAATTCACCCCTCCACTTT. The chain has TRBV10-3 and TRBJ1-6; D gene ambiguous. V lost 3 bases, J lost 4 bases, and 7 bases lay in between. The CDR3 extends over 14 amino acids. CDR1 ENHRY and CDR2 SYGVKD come from the germline V gene.

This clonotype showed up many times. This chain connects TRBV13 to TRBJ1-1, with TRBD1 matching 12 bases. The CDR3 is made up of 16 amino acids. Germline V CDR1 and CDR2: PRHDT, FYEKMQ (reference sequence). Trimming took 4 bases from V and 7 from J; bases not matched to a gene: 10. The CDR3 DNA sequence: TGTGCCAGCAGCTCGGTAACGGGACAGGGGGCAGGTGAAGCTTTCTTT. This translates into CASSSVTGQGAGEAFF.

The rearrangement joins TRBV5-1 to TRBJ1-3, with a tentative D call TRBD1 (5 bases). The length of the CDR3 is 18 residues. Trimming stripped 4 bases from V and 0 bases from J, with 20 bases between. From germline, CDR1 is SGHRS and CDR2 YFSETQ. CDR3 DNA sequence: TGCGCCAGCAGCCTTACACAGGTTGTCAGTGGCTCTGGAAACACCATATATTTT. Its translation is CASSLTQVVSGSGNTIYF.

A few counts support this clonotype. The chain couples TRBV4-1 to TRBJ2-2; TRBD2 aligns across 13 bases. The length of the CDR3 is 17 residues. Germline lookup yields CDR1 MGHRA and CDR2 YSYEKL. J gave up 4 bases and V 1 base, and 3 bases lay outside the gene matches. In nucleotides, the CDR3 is TGCGCCAGCAGCCAAGTTGGGACTAGCGGGGTCACCGGGGAGCTGTTTTTT. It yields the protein CASSQVGTSGVTGELFF.

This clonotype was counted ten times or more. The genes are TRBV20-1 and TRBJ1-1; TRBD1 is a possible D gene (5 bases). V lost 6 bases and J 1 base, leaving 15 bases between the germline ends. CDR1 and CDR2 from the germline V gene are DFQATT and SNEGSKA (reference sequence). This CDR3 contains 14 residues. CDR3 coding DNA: TGCAGTGCCTTGGGCCCGGGGGGGAACACTGAAGCTTTCTTT. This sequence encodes CSALGPGGNTEAFF.

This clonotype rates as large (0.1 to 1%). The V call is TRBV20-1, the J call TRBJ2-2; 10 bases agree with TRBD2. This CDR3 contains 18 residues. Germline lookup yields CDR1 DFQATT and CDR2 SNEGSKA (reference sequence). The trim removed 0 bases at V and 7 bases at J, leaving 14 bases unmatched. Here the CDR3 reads CSARDTQREGPRGGELFF. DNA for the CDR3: TGCAGTGCTAGAGATACCCAGCGGGAGGGCCCGCGGGGCGGGGAGCTGTTTTTT.

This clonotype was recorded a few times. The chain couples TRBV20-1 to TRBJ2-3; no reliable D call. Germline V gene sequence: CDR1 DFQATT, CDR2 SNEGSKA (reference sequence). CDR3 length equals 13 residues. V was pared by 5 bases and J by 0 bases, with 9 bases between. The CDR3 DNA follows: TGCAGTGCTTTACTATCCAGCACAGATACGCAGTATTTT. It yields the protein CSALLSSTDTQYF.

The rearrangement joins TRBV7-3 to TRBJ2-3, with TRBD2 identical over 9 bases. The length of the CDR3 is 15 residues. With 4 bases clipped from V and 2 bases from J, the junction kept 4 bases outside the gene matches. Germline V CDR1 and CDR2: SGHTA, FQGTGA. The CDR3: CASSWSGRYTDTQYF. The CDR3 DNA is TGTGCCAGCAGCTGGAGCGGGAGGTACACAGATACGCAGTATTTT.

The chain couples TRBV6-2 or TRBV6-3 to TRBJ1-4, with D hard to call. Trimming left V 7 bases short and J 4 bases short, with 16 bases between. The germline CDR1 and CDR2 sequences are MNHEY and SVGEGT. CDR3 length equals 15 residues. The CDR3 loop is CASNSPTWSNEKLFF. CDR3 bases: TGTGCCAGCAATTCCCCAACATGGAGTAATGAAAAACTGTTTTTT.

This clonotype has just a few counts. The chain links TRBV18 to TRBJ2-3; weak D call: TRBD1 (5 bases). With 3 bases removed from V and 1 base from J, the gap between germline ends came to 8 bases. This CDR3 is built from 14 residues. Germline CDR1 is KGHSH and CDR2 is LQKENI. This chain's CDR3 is CASSPATGTDTQYF. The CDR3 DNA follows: TGTGCCAGCTCACCTGCGACAGGCACAGATACGCAGTATTTT.

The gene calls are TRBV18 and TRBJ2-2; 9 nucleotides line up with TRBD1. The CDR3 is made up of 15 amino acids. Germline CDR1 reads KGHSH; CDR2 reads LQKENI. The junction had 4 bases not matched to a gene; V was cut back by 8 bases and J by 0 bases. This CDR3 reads CASIGDRANTGELFF. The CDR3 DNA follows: TGTGCCAGCATCGGGGACAGGGCGAACACCGGGGAGCTGTTTTTT.

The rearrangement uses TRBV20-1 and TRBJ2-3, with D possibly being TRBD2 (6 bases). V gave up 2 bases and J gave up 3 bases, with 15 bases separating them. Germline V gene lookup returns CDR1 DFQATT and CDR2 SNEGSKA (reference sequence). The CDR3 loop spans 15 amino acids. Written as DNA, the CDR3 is TGCAGTGCTAGACCAAGACTAGTTGGGACAGATACGCAGTATTTT. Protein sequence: CSARPRLVGTDTQYF.